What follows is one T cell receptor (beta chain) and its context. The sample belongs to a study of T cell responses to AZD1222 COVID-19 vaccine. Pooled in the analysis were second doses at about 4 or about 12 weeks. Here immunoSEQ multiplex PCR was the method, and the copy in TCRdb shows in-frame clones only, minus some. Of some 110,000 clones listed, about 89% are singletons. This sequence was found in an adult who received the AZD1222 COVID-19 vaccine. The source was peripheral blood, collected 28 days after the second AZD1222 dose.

The CDR3 bases are TGTGCCAGCAGCTTACCCCGGGACAAACAAGAGACCCAGTACTTC. Protein: CASSLPRDKQETQYF. This chain joins TRBV11-3 and TRBJ2-5; D possibly corresponds to TRBD1 (6 bases). This CDR3 comprises 15 residues. Looked up from germline, CDR1 is SGHNT and CDR2 is YENEEA. The ends were cut back, 2 bases at V and 2 bases at J, with 12 bases in the middle.